Listed below are T cell receptor beta chains from one sample, sequenced in a study of OX40 agonist ivuxolimab in advanced cancers. Data came from immunoSEQ multiplex PCR; TCRdb stores just in-frame clones and leaves some out. The repertoire holds fewer than 30,000 clones, with 76% as singletons. The input for sequencing was CD4+ or CD8+ T cells sorted from blood, taken in a trial of the OX40 agonist ivuxolimab. These receptors all come from an adult with an advanced solid tumor such as melanoma, head and neck, liver or kidney cancer. Each CDR3 is given with its conserved first and last residue. D genes are given only for firm matches. Some rows mark clone size as missing; the rest say once, few, many or name a class of expanded clone.

D gene	V gene	J gene	clone size	CDR3 protein	CDR3 DNA
-	TRBV2	TRBJ1-1	-	CASSGFRMNTEAFF	TGTGCCAGCAGTGGTTTTCGGATGAACACTGAAGCTTTCTTT
-	TRBV18	TRBJ2-7	-	CASSPSEGQHYEQYF	TGTGCCAGCTCACCATCTGAAGGGCAGCACTACGAGCAGTACTTC
TRBD2	TRBV2	TRBJ2-7	-	CASSESSSGSREQYF	TGTGCCAGCAGTGAATCGTCTAGCGGGTCCCGGGAGCAGTACTTC
-	TRBV7-9	TRBJ1-5	few	CASSLPGNQPQHF	TGTGCCAGCAGCTTACCGGGCAATCAGCCCCAGCATTTT
-	TRBV2	TRBJ1-5	-	CASRRGAFDNQPQHF	TGTGCCAGCAGGAGGGGGGCGTTTGACAATCAGCCCCAGCATTTT
-	TRBV6-1	TRBJ1-1	-	CASSEWSMNTEAFF	TGTGCCAGCAGTGAATGGAGCATGAACACTGAAGCTTTCTTT
-	TRBV4-3	TRBJ2-1	-	CASSQDVYRGPNNEQFF	TGCGCCAGCAGCCAAGACGTCTATAGGGGTCCGAACAATGAGCAGTTCTTC
-	TRBV6-1	TRBJ2-2	-	CASSANPQYTGELFF	TGTGCCAGCAGTGCTAACCCACAGTACACCGGGGAGCTGTTTTTT
TRBD1	TRBV23-1	TRBJ1-5	-	CARVTGEGHQPQHF	TGCGCCAGGGTTACAGGGGAGGGCCATCAGCCCCAGCATTTT
-	TRBV5-6	TRBJ1-1	-	CASSWNSGSRINTEAFF	TGTGCCAGCAGCTGGAACTCCGGGAGCCGAATAAACACTGAAGCTTTCTTT
-	TRBV12-5	TRBJ2-5	-	CASLGGETQYF	TGTGCTAGTCTTGGTGGGGAGACCCAGTACTTC
-	TRBV9	TRBJ2-5	-	CASSVGSSGYRETQYF	TGTGCCAGCAGCGTAGGATCTTCTGGATACCGTGAGACCCAGTACTTC
-	TRBV2	TRBJ1-1	-	CASSEGGRNTEAFF	TGTGCCAGCAGTGAAGGCGGAAGAAACACTGAAGCTTTCTTT
-	TRBV4-3	TRBJ1-4	-	CASSQAPPGLLKEKLFF	TGCGCCAGCAGCCAAGCCCCCCCAGGACTCTTGAAGGAAAAACTGTTTTTT
TRBD1	TRBV4-3	TRBJ1-2	once	CASSQETGGLGYTF	TGCGCCAGCAGCCAGGAGACAGGGGGCCTTGGCTACACCTTC
-	TRBV1	TRBJ2-1	-	CTSLRASGYNEQFF	TGCACCAGCCTTCGGGCTAGCGGGTACAATGAGCAGTTCTTC
-	TRBV27	TRBJ2-7	-	CASRDRPFGSSYEQYF	TGTGCCAGTCGAGACAGACCGTTTGGGAGCTCCTACGAGCAGTACTTC
-	TRBV7-9	TRBJ2-3	-	CASTGNTQYF	TGTGCCAGCACCGGGAATACGCAGTATTTT
TRBD1	TRBV5-1	TRBJ2-7	-	CASSLGDRSEQYF	TGCGCCAGCAGCTTGGGGGACAGATCGGAGCAGTACTTC
TRBD1	TRBV7-2	TRBJ2-1	few	CASSQWTGSGNEQFF	TGTGCCAGCAGCCAGTGGACAGGGAGTGGCAATGAGCAGTTCTTC
-	TRBV5-1	TRBJ1-5	-	CASSLDIGNQPQHF	TGCGCCAGCAGCTTGGACATTGGCAATCAGCCCCAGCATTTT
TRBD1	TRBV7-3	TRBJ1-1	-	CASSLGTGRTEAFF	TGTGCCAGCAGCTTAGGGACAGGGCGGACTGAAGCCTTCTTT
-	TRBV25-1	TRBJ1-6	-	CASSESAGRYYNSPLHF	TGTGCCAGCAGTGAATCCGCGGGCCGGTATTATAATTCACCCCTCCACTTT
-	TRBV6-6	TRBJ2-1	-	CASTAGQGYNEQFF	TGTGCCAGCACGGCAGGGCAGGGTTACAATGAGCAGTTCTTC
TRBD2	TRBV11-1	TRBJ2-1	-	CASSLGGGSYNEQFF	TGTGCCAGCAGCTTAGGGGGGGGCTCCTACAATGAGCAGTTCTTC
-	TRBV6-5	TRBJ1-2	-	CASSYSRTVLGGYTF	TGTGCCAGCAGTTACTCAAGAACAGTTTTAGGCGGCTACACCTTC
-	TRBV19	TRBJ2-1	-	CASRNEPFNEQFF	TGTGCCAGTCGAAATGAACCATTCAATGAGCAGTTCTTC
TRBD2	TRBV12-5	TRBJ2-2	-	CASGAFLAGPGELFF	TGTGCTAGTGGTGCCTTTCTAGCGGGGCCCGGGGAGCTGTTTTTT
-	TRBV9	TRBJ2-5	-	CASSVARSETQYF	TGTGCCAGCAGCGTAGCTCGGTCGGAGACCCAGTACTTC
TRBD2	TRBV7-3	TRBJ2-1	-	CASSSLAGGIHEQFF	TGTGCCAGCAGCTCACTAGCGGGGGGAATTCATGAGCAGTTCTTC
TRBD1	TRBV7-9	TRBJ1-1	-	CASSQGGQGFTEAFF	TGTGCCAGCAGCCAGGGGGGACAGGGATTCACTGAAGCTTTCTTT
-	TRBV12-5	TRBJ2-2	once	CASGQRTGLSGELFF	TGTGCTAGTGGACAAAGAACAGGGTTGAGCGGGGAGCTGTTTTTT
-	TRBV30	TRBJ1-5	medium-sized	CASSAGSGKPQHF	TGTGCCTCATCCGCGGGCAGCGGGAAGCCCCAGCATTTT
TRBD1	TRBV18	TRBJ2-1	-	CASSWGQARYNEQFF	TGTGCCAGCTCGTGGGGACAGGCTCGATACAATGAGCAGTTCTTC
-	TRBV15	TRBJ2-2	few	CATSREANTGELFF	TGTGCCACCAGCAGAGAAGCCAACACCGGGGAGCTGTTTTTT
-	TRBV5-5	TRBJ1-1	-	CASRRTTEAFF	TGTGCCAGCAGACGGACCACTGAAGCTTTCTTT
-	TRBV7-6	TRBJ1-6	-	CASSLAGQNNSPLHF	TGTGCCAGCAGCTTAGCAGGGCAGAATAATTCACCCCTCCACTTT
-	TRBV5-1	TRBJ1-5	-	CASSLSAGFDQPQHF	TGCGCCAGCAGCTTAAGTGCAGGTTTTGACCAGCCCCAGCATTTT
TRBD2	TRBV4-1	TRBJ2-1	once	CASSHAPTGRGGDEQFF	TGCGCCAGCAGCCACGCCCCCACGGGGCGGGGGGGCGATGAGCAGTTCTTC
TRBD2	TRBV5-4	TRBJ2-7	-	CASSLTGRVEQYF	TGTGCCAGCAGCTTGACGGGGAGGGTTGAGCAGTACTTC
-	TRBV25-1	TRBJ2-7	-	CASRGTVGEQYF	TGTGCCAGCAGAGGGACCGTCGGGGAGCAGTACTTC
-	TRBV6-1	TRBJ2-1	-	CASSHDPVRYEQFF	TGTGCCAGCAGTCATGATCCCGTCCGCTATGAGCAGTTCTTC
TRBD1	TRBV5-6	TRBJ1-2	-	CASSLLRDRDLGGYTF	TGTGCCAGCAGCTTACTCCGGGACAGGGATTTAGGCGGCTACACCTTC
-	TRBV6-5	TRBJ2-4	few	CASSYNSLAKNIQYF	TGTGCCAGCAGTTACAATAGTCTAGCCAAAAACATTCAGTACTTC
-	TRBV5-1	TRBJ2-6	-	CASSSRDANGMWGANVLTF	TGCGCCAGCAGCTCAAGGGACGCGAATGGTATGTGGGGGGCCAACGTCCTGACTTTC
-	TRBV11-3	TRBJ2-7	-	CASSPGPGFSYEQYF	TGTGCCAGCAGCCCGGGACCAGGGTTCTCCTACGAGCAGTACTTC
TRBD2	TRBV5-5	TRBJ2-5	once	CASSLRLAAETQYF	TGTGCCAGCAGCTTGAGGCTAGCGGCAGAGACCCAGTACTTC
-	TRBV2	TRBJ1-3	-	CASSDSGWAGNTIYF	TGTGCCAGCAGTGACTCAGGGTGGGCTGGAAACACCATATATTTT
TRBD1	TRBV18	TRBJ1-5	-	CASSQAGTGGQPQHF	TGTGCCAGCTCACAAGCCGGGACAGGGGGTCAGCCCCAGCATTTT
-	TRBV9	TRBJ1-3	few	CASSVQGTTSGNTIYF	TGTGCCAGCAGCGTACAGGGTACCACCTCTGGAAACACCATATATTTT
TRBD1	TRBV11-3	TRBJ2-7	-	CASSLGQAGYEQYF	TGTGCCAGCAGCTTGGGACAGGCGGGGTACGAGCAGTACTTC
-	TRBV2	TRBJ1-1	-	CASTPSRRNTEAFF	TGTGCCAGCACCCCATCTAGACGGAACACTGAAGCTTTCTTT
-	TRBV6-5	TRBJ1-5	-	CASSYSSGIGQPQHF	TGTGCCAGCAGTTACTCATCCGGGATCGGACAGCCCCAGCATTTT
TRBD1	TRBV6-5	TRBJ1-5	-	CASRRGQSNQPQHF	TGTGCCAGCAGGAGGGGACAGAGCAATCAGCCCCAGCATTTT
-	TRBV2	TRBJ1-2	-	CASNLGMGYTF	TGTGCCAGCAATCTAGGGATGGGCTACACCTTC
-	TRBV7-2	TRBJ2-3	-	CASSLSLATDTQYF	TGTGCCAGCAGCTTAAGTCTAGCGACAGATACGCAGTATTTT
-	TRBV6-1	TRBJ2-5	-	CASSDRKETQYF	TGTGCCAGCAGCGACAGGAAAGAGACCCAGTACTTC
-	TRBV5-6	TRBJ1-2	-	CASSLLLDRSANYGYTF	TGTGCCAGCAGCTTACTTTTAGACAGGTCCGCGAACTATGGCTACACCTTC
TRBD1	TRBV5-6	TRBJ1-1	-	CASSLEQGGITEAFF	TGTGCCAGCAGCTTGGAACAGGGGGGCATCACTGAAGCTTTCTTT